This entry concerns a single TCR beta chain. Its target is not known. The sample belongs to a study of cytomegalovirus exposure and HLA in healthy donors. The primer mix had 60 Vbeta and 13 Jbeta primers. Clones were read by immunoSEQ multiplex PCR, and TCRdb kept only the in-frame ones, dropping some. The table has some 150,000 clones, just over 75% seen once. This CDR3 contains 13 residues. Per the germline V gene, CDR1 is SGHTA and CDR2 is FQGNSA. V was pared by 5 bases and J by 7 bases, with 15 bases between. Study findings and constraints: Later on, an analysis tied 15,000 to 20,000 TCR beta sequences to HLA alleles at 0.05 false discovery rate. In an earlier analysis, most TCR beta V segments were productive about 87% or about 30% of the time. In a later analysis, several top co-occurrence clusters appeared linked to parvovirus B19, influenza, CMV and Epstein-Barr virus. The authors excluded some V segments, including TRBV6-2 and TRBV6-3, as indistinguishable.

The origin of this receptor is a woman aged 25 to 45 in good health and CMV-seropositive. Material for sequencing was PBMCs. V gene TRBV7-2 combines with J gene TRBJ2-7, with a possible D match to TRBD2 (5 bases). CDR3: CASSPGVAREQYF. DNA for the CDR3: TGTGCCAGCAGCCCCGGGGTAGCGCGGGAGCAGTACTTC.